This TCR beta chain emerged from a study of glioma-infiltrating T cells. TCR alpha and beta CDR3 regions were amplified from RNA using iRepertoire nested multiplex PCR. From the multiplex PCR reads, TCRdb called clonotypes with MiXCR, one entry per CDR3 protein. Here the sample spans 400,000 or so distinct CDR3 sequences, about 40% being singletons. This clonotype was detected ten times or more. V was shortened by 0 bases and J by 6 bases, with 9 bases between the two germline ends. Germline CDR1 is MNHNY and CDR2 is SVGAGI (reference sequence). The CDR3 covers 15 residues. This chain connects TRBV6-6 to TRBJ1-6, with D unresolved. The sequenced sample was glioma tissue, nonneoplastic brain tissue, or PBMCs (not recorded which). This TCR derives from a human donor with low-grade glioma or glioblastoma, undergoing nonglioma brain surgery, or in good health (not recorded which). The CDR3 DNA reads TGTGCCAGCAGTTACTCGAATCGCCGTAATTCACCCCTCCACTTT. Protein product: CASSYSNRRNSPLHF.